Below, 2 T cell receptor beta chains from the same sample are listed, as sequenced in a study of T cells in Graves' hyperthyroidism and ophthalmopathy. TCR beta CDR3 regions were amplified from RNA. A first-round RT-PCR of the TCR CDR3 used the HTBI primer set. TCRdb analysed the multiplex PCR reads with MiXCR anew, one entry per CDR3 protein. The table includes over 350,000 distinct CDR3 sequences, over 12% detected once. Sample: blood. The receptors stem from a man younger than 35 with Graves' ophthalmopathy.

This clonotype was counted many times. The chain is built from TRBV4-1 and TRBJ1-5; D is possibly TRBD1 (5 bases). Trimming stripped 0 bases from V and 11 bases from J, with 17 bases between. The CDR3 is 15 amino acids. Germline CDR1 and CDR2: MGHRA and YSYEKL. The CDR3 protein is CASSQESPGFFAQHF. CDR3 in DNA: TGCGCCAGCAGCCAAGAGTCCCCAGGGTTTTTTGCCCAGCATTTT.

This rearrangement joins TRBV7-6 to TRBJ1-1, with D maybe TRBD1 (5 bases). The V end was cut by 5 bases, the J end by 5 bases, with 15 bases between. From germline, CDR1 is SGHVS and CDR2 FNYEAQ. The CDR3 contains 14 residues. CDR3 in DNA: TGTGCCAGCAGCCGGACTCTCGGGGCTACTGAAGCTTTCTTT. Residues: CASSRTLGATEAFF.